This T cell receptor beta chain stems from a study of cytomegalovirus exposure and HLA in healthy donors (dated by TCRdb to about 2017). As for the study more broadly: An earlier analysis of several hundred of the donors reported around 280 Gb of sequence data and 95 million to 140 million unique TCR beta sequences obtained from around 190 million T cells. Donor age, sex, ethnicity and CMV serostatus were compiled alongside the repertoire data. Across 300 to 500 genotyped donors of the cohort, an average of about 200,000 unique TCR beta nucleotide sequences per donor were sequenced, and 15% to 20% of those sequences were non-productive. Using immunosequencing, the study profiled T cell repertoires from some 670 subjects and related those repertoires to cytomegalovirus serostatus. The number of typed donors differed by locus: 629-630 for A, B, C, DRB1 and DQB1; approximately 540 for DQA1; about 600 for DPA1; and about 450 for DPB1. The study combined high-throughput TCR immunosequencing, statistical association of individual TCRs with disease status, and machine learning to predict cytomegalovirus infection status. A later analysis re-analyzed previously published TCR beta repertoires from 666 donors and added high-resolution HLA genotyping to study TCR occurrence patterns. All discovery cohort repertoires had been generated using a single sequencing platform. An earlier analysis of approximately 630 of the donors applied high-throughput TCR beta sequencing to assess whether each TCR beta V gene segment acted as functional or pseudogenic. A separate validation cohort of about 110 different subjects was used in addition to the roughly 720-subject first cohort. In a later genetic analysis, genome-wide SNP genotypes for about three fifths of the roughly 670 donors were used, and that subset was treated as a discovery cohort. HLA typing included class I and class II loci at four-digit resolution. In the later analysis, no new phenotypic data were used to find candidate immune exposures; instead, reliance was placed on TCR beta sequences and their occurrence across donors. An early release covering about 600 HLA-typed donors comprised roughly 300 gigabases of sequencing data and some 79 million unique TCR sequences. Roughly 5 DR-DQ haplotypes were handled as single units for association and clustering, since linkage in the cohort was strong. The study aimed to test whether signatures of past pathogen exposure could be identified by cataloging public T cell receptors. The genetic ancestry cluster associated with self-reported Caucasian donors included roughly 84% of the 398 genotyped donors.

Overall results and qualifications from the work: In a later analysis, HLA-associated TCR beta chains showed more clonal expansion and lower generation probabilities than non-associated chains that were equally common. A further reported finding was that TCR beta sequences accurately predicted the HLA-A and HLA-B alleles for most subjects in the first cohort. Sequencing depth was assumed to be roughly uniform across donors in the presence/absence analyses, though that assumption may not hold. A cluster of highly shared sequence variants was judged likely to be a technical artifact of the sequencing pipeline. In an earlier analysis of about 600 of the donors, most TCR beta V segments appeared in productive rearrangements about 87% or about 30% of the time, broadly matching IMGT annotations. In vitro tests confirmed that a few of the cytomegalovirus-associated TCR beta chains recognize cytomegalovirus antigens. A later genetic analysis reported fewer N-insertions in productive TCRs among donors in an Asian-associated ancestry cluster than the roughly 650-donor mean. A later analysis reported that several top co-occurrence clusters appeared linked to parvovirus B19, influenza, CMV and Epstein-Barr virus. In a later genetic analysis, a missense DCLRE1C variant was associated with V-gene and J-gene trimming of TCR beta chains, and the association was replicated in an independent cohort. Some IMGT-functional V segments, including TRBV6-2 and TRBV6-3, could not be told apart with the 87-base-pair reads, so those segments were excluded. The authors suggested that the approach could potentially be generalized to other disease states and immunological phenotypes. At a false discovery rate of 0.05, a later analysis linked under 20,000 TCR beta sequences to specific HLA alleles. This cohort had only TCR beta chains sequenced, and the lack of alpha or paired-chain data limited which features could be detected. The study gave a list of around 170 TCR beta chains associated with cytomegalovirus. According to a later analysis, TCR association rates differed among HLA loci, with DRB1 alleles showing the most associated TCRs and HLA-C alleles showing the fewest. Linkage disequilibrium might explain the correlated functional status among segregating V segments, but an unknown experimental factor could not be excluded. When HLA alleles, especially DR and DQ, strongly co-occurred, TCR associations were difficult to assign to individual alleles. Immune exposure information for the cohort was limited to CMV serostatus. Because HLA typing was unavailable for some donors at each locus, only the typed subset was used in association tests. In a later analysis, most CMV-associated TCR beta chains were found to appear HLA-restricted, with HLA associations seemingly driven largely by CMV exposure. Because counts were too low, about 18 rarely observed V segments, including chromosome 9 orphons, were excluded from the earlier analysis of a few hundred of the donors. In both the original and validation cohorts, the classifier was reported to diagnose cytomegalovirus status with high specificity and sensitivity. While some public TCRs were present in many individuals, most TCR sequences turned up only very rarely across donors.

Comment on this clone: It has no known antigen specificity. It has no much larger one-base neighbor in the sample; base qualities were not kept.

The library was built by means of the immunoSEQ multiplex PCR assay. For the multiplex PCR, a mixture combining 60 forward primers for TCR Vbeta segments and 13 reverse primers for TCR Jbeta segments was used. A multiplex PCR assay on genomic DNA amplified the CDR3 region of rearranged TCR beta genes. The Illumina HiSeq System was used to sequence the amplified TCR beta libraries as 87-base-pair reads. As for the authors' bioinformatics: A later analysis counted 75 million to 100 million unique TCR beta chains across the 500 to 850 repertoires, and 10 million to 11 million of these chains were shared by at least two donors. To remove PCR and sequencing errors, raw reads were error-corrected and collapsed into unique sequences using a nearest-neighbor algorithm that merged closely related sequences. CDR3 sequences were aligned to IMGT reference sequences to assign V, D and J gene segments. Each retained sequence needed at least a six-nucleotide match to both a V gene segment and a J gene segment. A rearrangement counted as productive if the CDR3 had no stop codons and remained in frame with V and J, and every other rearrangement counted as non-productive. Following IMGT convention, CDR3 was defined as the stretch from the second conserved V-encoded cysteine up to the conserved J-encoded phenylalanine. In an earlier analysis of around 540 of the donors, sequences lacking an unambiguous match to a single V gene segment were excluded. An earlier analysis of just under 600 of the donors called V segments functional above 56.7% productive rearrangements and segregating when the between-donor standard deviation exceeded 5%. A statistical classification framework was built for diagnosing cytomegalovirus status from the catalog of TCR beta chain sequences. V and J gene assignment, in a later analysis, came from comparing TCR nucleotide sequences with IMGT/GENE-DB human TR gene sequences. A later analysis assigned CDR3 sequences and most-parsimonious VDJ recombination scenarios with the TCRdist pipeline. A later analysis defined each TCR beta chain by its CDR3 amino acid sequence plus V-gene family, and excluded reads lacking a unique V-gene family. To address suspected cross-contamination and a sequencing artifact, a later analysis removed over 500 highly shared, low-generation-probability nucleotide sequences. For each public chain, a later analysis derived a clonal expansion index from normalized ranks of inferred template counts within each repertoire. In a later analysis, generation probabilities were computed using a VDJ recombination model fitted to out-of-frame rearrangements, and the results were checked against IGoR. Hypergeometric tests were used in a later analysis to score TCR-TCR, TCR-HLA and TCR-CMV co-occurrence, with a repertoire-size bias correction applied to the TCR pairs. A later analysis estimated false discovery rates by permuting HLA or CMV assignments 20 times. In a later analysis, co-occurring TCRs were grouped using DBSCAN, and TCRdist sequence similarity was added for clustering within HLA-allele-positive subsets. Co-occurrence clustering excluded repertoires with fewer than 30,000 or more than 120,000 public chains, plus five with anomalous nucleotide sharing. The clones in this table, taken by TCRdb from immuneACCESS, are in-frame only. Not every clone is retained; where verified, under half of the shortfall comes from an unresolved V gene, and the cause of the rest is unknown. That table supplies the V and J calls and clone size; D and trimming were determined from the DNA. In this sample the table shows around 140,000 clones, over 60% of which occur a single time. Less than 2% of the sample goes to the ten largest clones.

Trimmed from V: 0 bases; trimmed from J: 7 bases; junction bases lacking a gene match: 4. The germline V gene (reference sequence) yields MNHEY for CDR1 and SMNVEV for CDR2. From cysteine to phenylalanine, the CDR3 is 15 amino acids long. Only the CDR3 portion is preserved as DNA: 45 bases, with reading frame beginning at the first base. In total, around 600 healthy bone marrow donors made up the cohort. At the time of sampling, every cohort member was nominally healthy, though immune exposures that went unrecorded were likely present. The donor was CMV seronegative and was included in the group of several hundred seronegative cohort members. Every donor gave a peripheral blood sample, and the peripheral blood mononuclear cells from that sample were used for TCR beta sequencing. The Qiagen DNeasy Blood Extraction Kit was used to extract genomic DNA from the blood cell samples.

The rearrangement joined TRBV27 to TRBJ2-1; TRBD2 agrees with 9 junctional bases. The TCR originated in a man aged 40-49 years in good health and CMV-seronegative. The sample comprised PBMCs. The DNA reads TGTGCCAGCAGTTTATCCGGGACTAGCCTGAATGAGCAGTTCTTC. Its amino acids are CASSLSGTSLNEQFF.